This TCR beta chain comes out of a study of T cell changes during pregnancy in multiple sclerosis. V was shortened by 7 bases and J by 1 base, with 7 bases between the two germline ends. The CDR3 contains 12 residues. CDR1 and CDR2 from the germline V gene are MNHNY and SVGAGI (reference sequence). The protocol was immunoSEQ multiplex PCR, while the TCRdb copy is restricted to in-frame clones and leaves out a portion. The profile covers around 69,000 clones, with around 94% appearing a single time and roughly 2.1% taken by the ten largest. Sequencing used peripheral blood, obtained in the third trimester of pregnancy. The chain joins TRBV6-6 to TRBJ1-2; D is unclear. The TCR was taken from a female donor in good health, enrolled as a control in a pregnancy study. CDR3 loop: CASTPVNYGYTF. DNA for the CDR3: TGTGCCAGCACCCCGGTTAACTATGGCTACACCTTC.